This T cell receptor (beta chain) is from a study of T cell responses to AZD1222 COVID-19 vaccine. At the level of the study: Recipients boosted at about 4 weeks or about 12 weeks are pooled. Study outcomes and limitations: Rises in breadth and depth of Spike-specific TCRs came after two AZD1222 doses.

This table comes from immunoSEQ multiplex PCR, and its TCRdb copy is limited to in-frame clones, with some not included. In the table there are about 99,000 clones, roughly 90% of which are singletons. As concerns this clone: Its antigen remains unidentified.

The sample was peripheral blood, taken on day 0 of AZD1222 vaccination. The source of this sequence is an adult in good health.

CDR3 protein: CASSPGFPEAFF. CDR3 coding DNA: TGTGCCAGCAGCCCAGGGTTCCCTGAAGCTTTCTTT. The chain uses TRBV27 and TRBJ1-1; TRBD1 is a possible D gene (5 bases). Trimming left V 6 bases short and J 6 bases short, with 11 bases between. The CDR3 has 12 amino acids. Germline V gene lookup returns CDR1 MNHEY and CDR2 SMNVEV (reference sequence).